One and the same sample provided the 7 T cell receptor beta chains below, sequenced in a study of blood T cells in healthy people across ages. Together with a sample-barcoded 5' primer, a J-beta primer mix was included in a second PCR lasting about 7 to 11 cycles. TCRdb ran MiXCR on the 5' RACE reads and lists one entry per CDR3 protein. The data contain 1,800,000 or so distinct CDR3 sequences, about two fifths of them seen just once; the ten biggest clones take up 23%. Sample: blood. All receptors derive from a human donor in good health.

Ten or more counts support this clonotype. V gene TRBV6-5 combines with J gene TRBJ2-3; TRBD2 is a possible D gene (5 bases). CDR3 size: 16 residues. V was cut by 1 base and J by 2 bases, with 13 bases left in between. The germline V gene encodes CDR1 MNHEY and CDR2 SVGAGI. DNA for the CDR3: TGTGCCAGCAGTTACTTTGCAGGAGGTTTCACAGATACGCAGTATTTT. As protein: CASSYFAGGFTDTQYF.

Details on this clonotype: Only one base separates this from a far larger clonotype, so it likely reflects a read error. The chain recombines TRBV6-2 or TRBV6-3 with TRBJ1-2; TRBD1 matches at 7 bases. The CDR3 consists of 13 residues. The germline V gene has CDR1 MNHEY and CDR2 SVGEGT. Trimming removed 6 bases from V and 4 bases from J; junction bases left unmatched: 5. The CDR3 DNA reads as TGTGCCAGCAGCCGGGACAGCGGCTATGGCTACACCTTC. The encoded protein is CASSRDSGYGYTF.

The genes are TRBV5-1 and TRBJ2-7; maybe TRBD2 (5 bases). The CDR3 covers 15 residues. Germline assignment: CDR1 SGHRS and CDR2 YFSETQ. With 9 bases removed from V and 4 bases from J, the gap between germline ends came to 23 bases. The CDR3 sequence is CATTPLPGRTYEQYF. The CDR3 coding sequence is TGCGCCACCACTCCATTACCGGGCAGGACTTACGAGCAGTACTTC.

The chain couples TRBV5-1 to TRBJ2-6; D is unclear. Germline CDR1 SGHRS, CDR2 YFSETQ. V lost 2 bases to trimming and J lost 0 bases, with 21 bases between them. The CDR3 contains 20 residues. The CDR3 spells CASSFVPLYQAPSGANVLTF. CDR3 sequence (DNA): TGCGCCAGCAGCTTTGTCCCCCTCTATCAAGCTCCCTCTGGGGCCAACGTCCTGACTTTC.

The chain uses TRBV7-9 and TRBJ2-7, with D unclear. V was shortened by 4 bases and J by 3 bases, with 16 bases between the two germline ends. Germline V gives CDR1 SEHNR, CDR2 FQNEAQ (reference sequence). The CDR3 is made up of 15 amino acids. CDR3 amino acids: CASSSPMEPHYEQYF. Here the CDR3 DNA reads TGTGCCAGCAGCTCCCCGATGGAACCTCACTACGAGCAGTACTTC.

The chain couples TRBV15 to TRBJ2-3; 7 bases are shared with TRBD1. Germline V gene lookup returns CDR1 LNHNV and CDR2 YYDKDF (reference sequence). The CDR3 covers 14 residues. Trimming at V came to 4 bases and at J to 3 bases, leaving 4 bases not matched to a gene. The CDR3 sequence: CATSTRGFTDTQYF. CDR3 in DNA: TGTGCCACCAGCACCAGGGGGTTTACAGATACGCAGTATTTT.

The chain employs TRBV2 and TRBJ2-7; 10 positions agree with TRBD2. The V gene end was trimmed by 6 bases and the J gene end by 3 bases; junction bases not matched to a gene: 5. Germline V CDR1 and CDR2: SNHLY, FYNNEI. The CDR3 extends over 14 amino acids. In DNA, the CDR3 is TGTGCCAGCAGCGATAGCGGGGGGATCTACGAGCAGTACTTC. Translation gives CASSDSGGIYEQYF.